The present entry profiles one TCR beta chain with its context. TCRdb re-called the RT-PCR reads through MiXCR, storing one row per CDR3 protein. The table has some 570,000 distinct CDR3 sequences, roughly 10% seen once. The CDR3 runs to 14 residues. Germline V gene lookup returns CDR1 ENHRY and CDR2 SYGVKD. V lost 0 bases and J 0 bases, leaving 4 bases between the germline ends. These data originate in a study of response to subunit inactivated influenza vaccine. The data were also submitted as part of a second study, on T cells expressing NK-cell markers. In that study: As the method of synthesis, 5'RACE template switching with UMIs yielded TCR beta cDNA. For a few donors, these clonotypes were likewise the leading ones in the CD3+CD56-NKG2C+ fraction.

Material: PBMCs from blood, obtained on the day of vaccination. V gene TRBV10-3 combines with J gene TRBJ2-3; D is uncertain. The TCR originated in a man in his fifties or sixties who received an inactivated influenza vaccine. The CDR3 DNA sequence: TGTGCCATCAGTGAGTCGACTAGCACAGATACGCAGTATTTT. Protein product: CAISESTSTDTQYF.